The rows below give T cell receptor beta chains drawn from one sample of a study of T cells in Graves' hyperthyroidism and ophthalmopathy. TCRdb processed the multiplex PCR reads anew with MiXCR; each CDR3 protein has one entry. Of 370,000 or so distinct CDR3 sequences listed, about 25% are singletons. The source material was blood. Receptors were obtained from a man aged 45-65 years with Graves' hyperthyroidism. CDR3s include the opening cysteine and the closing phenylalanine or tryptophan. A D gene is named only where the DNA matches it firmly. Size is stated for part of the rows, as once, few or many counts, or as a class when the clone is expanded.

v_gene	d_gene	j_gene	abundance	CDR3nt	CDR3aa
TRBV5-1	.	TRBJ2-1	.	TGCGCCAGCAGCAAAGGACTATCGGGAAACAATGAGCAGTTCTTC	CASSKGLSGNNEQFF
TRBV6-1	.	TRBJ1-1	.	TGTGCCAGCAGATCCGGGGCCGACACTGAAGCTTTCTTT	CASRSGADTEAFF
TRBV11-3	.	TRBJ2-6	.	TGTGCCAGCCGTCGGGACTCTGGGGCCAACGTCCTGACTTTC	CASRRDSGANVLTF
TRBV2	.	TRBJ1-2	.	TGTGCCAGCAGTGGCACAGGGAGGATTGGCTACACCTTC	CASSGTGRIGYTF
TRBV3-1	TRBD1	TRBJ2-5	few	TGTGCCAGCAGCCAAGTGGACAGGGACGAGACCCAGTACTTC	CASSQVDRDETQYF
TRBV28	TRBD2	TRBJ2-3	many	TGTGCCAGTAGCGGGAGGCCACACCTCCACACAGATACGCAGTATTTT	CASSGRPHLHTDTQYF
TRBV12-3/TRBV12-4	TRBD1	TRBJ1-2	many	TGTGCCAGCAGTTCACCGACAGGGGGTGACTATGGCTACACCTTC	CASSSPTGGDYGYTF
TRBV12-5	.	TRBJ2-7	.	TGTGCTAGTGGTTTGTCGGCAGGGACCGAGCAGTACTTC	CASGLSAGTEQYF
TRBV11-2	TRBD2	TRBJ2-7	many	TGTGCCAGCAGCTTATTGACTAGCGGAACCTCCTACGAGCAGTACTTC	CASSLLTSGTSYEQYF
TRBV9	.	TRBJ2-5	.	TGTGCCAGCAGCCAAACGCAAGGCGGAGAGACCCAGTACTTC	CASSQTQGGETQYF
TRBV28	.	TRBJ2-2	.	TGTGCCAGCAGCGGGGCCCGCCGCTCGAACACCGGGGAGCTGTTTTTT	CASSGARRSNTGELFF
TRBV24-1	.	TRBJ1-2	many	TGTGCCACCAGTGATAGGGCATTAGGCTATGGCTACACCTTC	CATSDRALGYGYTF
TRBV28	TRBD2	TRBJ2-7	.	TGTGCCAGCAGTCCGCCCAGCGGGAACCCCTACGAGCAGTACTTC	CASSPPSGNPYEQYF
TRBV12-3/TRBV12-4	.	TRBJ2-1	once	TGTGCCTGCAGTTTCGGGCGGAGCTCCTACAATGAGCAGTTCTTC	CACSFGRSSYNEQFF
TRBV6-2/TRBV6-3	TRBD2	TRBJ2-7	.	TGTGCCAGCAGTTACGAGGGACTAGCGGGGCCGAACGAGCAGTACTTC	CASSYEGLAGPNEQYF
TRBV6-1	.	TRBJ1-2	.	TGTGCCAGCAGTACCTATGGCTACACCTTC	CASSTYGYTF